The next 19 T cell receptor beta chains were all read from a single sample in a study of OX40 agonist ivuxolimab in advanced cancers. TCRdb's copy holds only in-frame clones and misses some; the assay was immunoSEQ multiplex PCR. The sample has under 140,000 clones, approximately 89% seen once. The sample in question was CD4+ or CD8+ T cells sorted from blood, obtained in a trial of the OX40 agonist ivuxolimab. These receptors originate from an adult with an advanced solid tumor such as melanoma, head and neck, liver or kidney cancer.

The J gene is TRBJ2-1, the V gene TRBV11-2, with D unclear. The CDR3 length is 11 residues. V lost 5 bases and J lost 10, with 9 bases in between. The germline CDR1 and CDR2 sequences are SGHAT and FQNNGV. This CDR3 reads CASSPDLEQFF. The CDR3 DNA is TGTGCCAGCAGCCCAGATCTGGAGCAGTTCTTC. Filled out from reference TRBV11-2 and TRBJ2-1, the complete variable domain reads EAGVAQSPRYKIIEKRQSVAFWCNPISGHATLYWYQQILGQGPKLLIQFQNNGVVDDSQLPKDRFSAERLKGVDSTLKIQPAKLEDSAVYLCASSPDLEQFFGPGTRLTVL.

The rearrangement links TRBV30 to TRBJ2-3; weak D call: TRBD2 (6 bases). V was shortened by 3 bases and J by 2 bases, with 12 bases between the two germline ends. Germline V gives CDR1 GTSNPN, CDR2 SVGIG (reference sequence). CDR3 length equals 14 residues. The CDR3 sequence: CAWRETGVTDTQYF. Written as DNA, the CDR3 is TGTGCCTGGAGGGAAACGGGAGTCACAGATACGCAGTATTTT.

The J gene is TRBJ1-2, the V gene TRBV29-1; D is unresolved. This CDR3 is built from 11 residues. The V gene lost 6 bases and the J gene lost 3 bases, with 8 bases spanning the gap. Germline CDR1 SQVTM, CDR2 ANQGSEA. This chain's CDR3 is CSVAGDYGYTF. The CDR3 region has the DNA TGCAGCGTCGCCGGCGACTATGGCTACACCTTC.

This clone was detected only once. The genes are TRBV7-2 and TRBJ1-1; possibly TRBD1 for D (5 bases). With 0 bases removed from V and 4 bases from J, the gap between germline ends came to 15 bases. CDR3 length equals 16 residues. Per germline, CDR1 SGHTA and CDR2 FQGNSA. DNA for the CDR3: TGTGCCAGCAGCTTAGCGGGGGTTTGGGTTGCCACTGAAGCTTTCTTT. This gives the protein CASSLAGVWVATEAFF.

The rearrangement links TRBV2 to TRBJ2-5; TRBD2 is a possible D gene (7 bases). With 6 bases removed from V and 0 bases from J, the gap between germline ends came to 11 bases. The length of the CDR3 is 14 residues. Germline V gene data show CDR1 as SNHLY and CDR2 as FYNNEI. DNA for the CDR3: TGTGCCAGCAGAAGGGGGGGAAACCAAGAGACCCAGTACTTC. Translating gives CASRRGGNQETQYF.

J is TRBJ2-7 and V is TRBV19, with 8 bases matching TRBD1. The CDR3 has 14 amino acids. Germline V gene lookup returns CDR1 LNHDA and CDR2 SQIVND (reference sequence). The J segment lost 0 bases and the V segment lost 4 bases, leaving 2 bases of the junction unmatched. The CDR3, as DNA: TGTGCCAGTAGTACAGGACAGGGCTCCTACGAGCAGTACTTC. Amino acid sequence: CASSTGQGSYEQYF.

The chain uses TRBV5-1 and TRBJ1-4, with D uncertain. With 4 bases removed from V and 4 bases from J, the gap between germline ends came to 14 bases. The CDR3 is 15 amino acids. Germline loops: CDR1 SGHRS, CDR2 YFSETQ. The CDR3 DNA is TGCGCCAGCAGCCCTACAGATAGATATAATGAAAAACTGTTTTTT. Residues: CASSPTDRYNEKLFF.

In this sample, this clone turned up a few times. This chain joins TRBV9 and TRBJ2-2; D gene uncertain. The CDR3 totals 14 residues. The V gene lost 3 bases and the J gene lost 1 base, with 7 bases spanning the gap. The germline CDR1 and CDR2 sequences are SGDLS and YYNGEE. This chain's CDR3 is CASSETVNTGELFF. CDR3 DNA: TGTGCCAGCAGCGAAACGGTGAACACCGGGGAGCTGTTTTTT. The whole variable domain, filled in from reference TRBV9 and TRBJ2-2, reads DSGVTQTPKHLITATGQRVTLRCSPRSGDLSVYWYQQSLDQGLQFLIQYYNGEERAKGNILERFSAQQFPDLHSELNLSSLELGDSALYFCASSETVNTGELFFGEGSRLTVL.

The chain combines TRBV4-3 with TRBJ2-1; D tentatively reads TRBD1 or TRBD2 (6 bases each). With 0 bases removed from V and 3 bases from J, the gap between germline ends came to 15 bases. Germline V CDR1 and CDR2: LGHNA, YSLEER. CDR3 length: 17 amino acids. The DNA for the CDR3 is TGCGCCAGCAGCCAAGATAGGGGGAGAGCGGGCTACAATGAGCAGTTCTTC. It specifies CASSQDRGRAGYNEQFF.

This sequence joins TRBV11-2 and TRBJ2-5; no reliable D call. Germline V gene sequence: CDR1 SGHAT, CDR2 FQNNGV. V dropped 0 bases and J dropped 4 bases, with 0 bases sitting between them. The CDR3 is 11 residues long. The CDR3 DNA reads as TGTGCCAGCAGCTTAGAAGAGACCCAGTACTTC. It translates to CASSLEETQYF.

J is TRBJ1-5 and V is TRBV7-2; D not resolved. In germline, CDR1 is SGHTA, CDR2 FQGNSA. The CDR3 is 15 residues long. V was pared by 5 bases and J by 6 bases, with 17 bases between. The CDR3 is CASSLSLLGSQPQHF. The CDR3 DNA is TGTGCCAGCAGCCTCAGCCTCTTGGGCAGTCAGCCCCAGCATTTT.

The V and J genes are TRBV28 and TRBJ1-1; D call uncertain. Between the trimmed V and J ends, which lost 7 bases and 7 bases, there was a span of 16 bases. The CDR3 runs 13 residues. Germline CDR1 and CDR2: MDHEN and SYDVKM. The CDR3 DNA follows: TGTGCCAGCATACAAGACACAGACGTTGAAGCTTTCTTT. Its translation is CASIQDTDVEAFF.

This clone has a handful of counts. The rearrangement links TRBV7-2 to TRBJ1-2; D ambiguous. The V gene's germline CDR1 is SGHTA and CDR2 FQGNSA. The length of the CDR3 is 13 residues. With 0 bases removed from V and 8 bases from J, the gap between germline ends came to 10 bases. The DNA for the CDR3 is TGTGCCAGCAGCTTAGCGCGGTCAGACGGCTACACCTTC. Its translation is CASSLARSDGYTF.

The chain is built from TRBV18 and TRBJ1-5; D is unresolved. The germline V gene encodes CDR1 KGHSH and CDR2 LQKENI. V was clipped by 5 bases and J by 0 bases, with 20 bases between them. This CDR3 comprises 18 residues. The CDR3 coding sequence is TGTGCCAGCTCAAGCCGGGTCCACGACCCCCGTAGCAATCAGCCCCAGCATTTT. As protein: CASSSRVHDPRSNQPQHF.

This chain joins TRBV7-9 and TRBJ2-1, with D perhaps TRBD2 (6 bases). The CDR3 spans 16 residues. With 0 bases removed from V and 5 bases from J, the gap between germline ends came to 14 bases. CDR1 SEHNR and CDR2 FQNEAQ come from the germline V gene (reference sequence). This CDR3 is CASSLATRPTDNEQFF. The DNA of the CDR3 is TGTGCCAGCAGCTTAGCGACTAGACCCACGGACAATGAGCAGTTCTTC. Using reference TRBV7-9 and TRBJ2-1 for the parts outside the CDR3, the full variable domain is DTGVSQNPRHKITKRGQNVTFRCDPISEHNRLYWYRQTLGQGPEFLTYFQNEAQLEKSRLLSDRFSAERPKGSFSTLEIQRTEQGDSAMYLCASSLATRPTDNEQFFGPGTRLTVL.

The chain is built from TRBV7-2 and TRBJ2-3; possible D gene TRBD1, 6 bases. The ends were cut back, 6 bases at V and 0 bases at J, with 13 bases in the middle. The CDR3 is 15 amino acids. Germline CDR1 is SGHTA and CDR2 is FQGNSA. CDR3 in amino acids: CASRRTGTSTDTQYF. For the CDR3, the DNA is TGTGCCAGCAGGCGAACCGGGACAAGCACAGATACGCAGTATTTT.

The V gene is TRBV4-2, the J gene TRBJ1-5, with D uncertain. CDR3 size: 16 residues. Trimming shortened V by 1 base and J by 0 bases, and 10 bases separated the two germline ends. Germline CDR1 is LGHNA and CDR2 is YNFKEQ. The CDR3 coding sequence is TGTGCCAGCAGCCAAGTTCAAGGATTTAGCAATCAGCCCCAGCATTTT. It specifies CASSQVQGFSNQPQHF.

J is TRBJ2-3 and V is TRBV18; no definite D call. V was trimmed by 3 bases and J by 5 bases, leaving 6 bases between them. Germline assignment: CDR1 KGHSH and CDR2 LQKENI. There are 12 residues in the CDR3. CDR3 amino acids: CASSPRVDTQYF. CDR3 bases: TGTGCCAGCTCACCCCGGGTAGATACGCAGTATTTT.

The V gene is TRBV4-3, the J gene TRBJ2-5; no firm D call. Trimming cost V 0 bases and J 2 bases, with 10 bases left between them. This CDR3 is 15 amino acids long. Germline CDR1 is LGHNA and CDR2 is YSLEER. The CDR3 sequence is CASSQDKWPQETQYF. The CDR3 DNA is TGCGCCAGCAGCCAAGATAAATGGCCTCAAGAGACCCAGTACTTC.